Detailed here is one TCR beta chain. Per the study methods: Estimates of nucleated cell counts were drawn from the amplification of reference gene primers. Measured with immunoSEQ multiplex PCR; TCRdb has only the in-frame clones, and not every one. That table is the source of V, J and clone size, and D and trimming were worked out from the DNA. The repertoire includes around 300,000 clones, approximately 90% of them detected once, and roughly 6.3% sits in the top ten. Seattle patients were enrolled during active infection and followed longitudinally. This entry comes from a study of blood T cell repertoires in COVID-19. This CDR3 comprises 16 residues. CDR1 SQVTM and CDR2 ANQGSEA come from the germline V gene. The V end lost 8 bases, the J end lost 4 bases, and 26 bases lay between the germline ends.

The sample consisted of peripheral blood. V and J are TRBV29-1 and TRBJ1-1, with a possible D match to TRBD1 (6 bases). The receptor was derived from a woman aged 50 to 60 with COVID-19, enrolled during active disease. The CDR3 region is CSTYTLGGPQSTEAFF. For the CDR3, the DNA is TGCAGCACCTACACGTTGGGGGGGCCCCAGAGCACTGAAGCTTTCTTT. The full variable domain, in which reference TRBV29-1 and TRBJ1-1 provide the parts outside the CDR3, is SAVISQKPSRDICQRGTSLTIQCQVDSQVTMMFWYRQQPGQSLTLIATANQGSEATYESGFVIDKFPISRPNLTFSTLTVSNMSPEDSSIYLCSTYTLGGPQSTEAFFGQGTRLTVV.